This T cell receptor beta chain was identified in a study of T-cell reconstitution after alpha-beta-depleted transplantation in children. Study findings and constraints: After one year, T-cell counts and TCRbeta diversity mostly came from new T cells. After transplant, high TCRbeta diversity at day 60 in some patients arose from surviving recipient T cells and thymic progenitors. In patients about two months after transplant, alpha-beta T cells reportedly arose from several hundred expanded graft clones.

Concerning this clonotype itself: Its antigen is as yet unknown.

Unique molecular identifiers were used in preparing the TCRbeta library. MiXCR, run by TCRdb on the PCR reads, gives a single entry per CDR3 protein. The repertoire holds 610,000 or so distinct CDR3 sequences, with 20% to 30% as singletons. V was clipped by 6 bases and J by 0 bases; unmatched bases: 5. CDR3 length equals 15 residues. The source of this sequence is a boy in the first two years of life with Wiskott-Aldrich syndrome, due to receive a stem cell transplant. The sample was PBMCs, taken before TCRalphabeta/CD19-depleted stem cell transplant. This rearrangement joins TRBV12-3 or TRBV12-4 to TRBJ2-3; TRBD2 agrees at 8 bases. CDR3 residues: CASSFSSGSTDTQYF. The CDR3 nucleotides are TGTGCCAGCAGCTTCTCTAGCGGGAGCACAGATACGCAGTATTTT.